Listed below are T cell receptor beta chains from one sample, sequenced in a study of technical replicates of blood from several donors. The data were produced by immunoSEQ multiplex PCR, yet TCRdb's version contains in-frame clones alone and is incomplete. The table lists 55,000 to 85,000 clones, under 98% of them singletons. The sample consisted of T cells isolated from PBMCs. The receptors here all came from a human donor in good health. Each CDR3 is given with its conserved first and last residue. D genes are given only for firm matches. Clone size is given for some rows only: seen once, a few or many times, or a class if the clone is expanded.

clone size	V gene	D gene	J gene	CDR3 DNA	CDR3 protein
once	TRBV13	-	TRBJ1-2	TGTGCCAGCAGCCCGTCGGGGGACTCTAACTATGGCTACACCTTC	CASSPSGDSNYGYTF
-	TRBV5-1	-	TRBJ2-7	TGCGCCAGCAGCTTTACAGGGTTGGGGACCTACGAGCAGTACTTC	CASSFTGLGTYEQYF
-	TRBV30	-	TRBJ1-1	TGTGCCTCAGGATCGAGACGGACTGAAGCTTTCTTT	CASGSRRTEAFF
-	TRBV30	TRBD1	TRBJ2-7	TGTGCCTGGGCGATGGGACAGGGTTTTTCCTACGAGCAGTACTTC	CAWAMGQGFSYEQYF
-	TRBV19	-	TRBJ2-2	TGTGCCAGTAGTAGTAGCGTCACCGGGGAGCTGTTTTTT	CASSSSVTGELFF
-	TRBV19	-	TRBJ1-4	TGTGCCAGTCAAGACAGATCAACTAATGAAAAACTGTTTTTT	CASQDRSTNEKLFF
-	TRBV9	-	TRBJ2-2	TGTGCCAGCAGCCCCCAGGGAACCGGGGAGCTGTTTTTT	CASSPQGTGELFF
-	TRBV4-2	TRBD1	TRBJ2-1	TGTGCCAGCAGCCAGACCGGGACAGGGTACAATGAGCAGTTCTTC	CASSQTGTGYNEQFF
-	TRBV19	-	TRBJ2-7	TGTGCCAGTAGGCCCGGTAGCTCCGGCTCTTACGAGCAGTACTTC	CASRPGSSGSYEQYF
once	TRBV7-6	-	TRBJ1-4	TGTGCCAGCACCTACCCGGCAACTAATGAAAAACTGTTTTTT	CASTYPATNEKLFF
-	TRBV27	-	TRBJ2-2	TGTGCCAGCAAGCGGGCACAGGCGAACACCGGGGAGCTGTTTTTT	CASKRAQANTGELFF
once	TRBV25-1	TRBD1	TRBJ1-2	TGTGCCAGCAGGACAGGGGGCGGTGGCTACACCTTC	CASRTGGGGYTF
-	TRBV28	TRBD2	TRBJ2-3	TGTGCCAGCGTTGAGCTAGCGGGTTCCACAGATACGCAGTATTTT	CASVELAGSTDTQYF
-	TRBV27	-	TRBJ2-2	TGTGCCAGCACCTCTTCCGGGTCTCTAAACACCGGGGAGCTGTTTTTT	CASTSSGSLNTGELFF
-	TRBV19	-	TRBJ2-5	TGTGCCAGTAGTCCTGCCGGGAGCGGGGAGACCCAGTACTTC	CASSPAGSGETQYF
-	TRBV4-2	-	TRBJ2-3	TGTGCCAGCAGCCAAGAATACTCCCGTCCTAACACAGATACGCAGTATTTT	CASSQEYSRPNTDTQYF
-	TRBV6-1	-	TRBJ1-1	TGTGCCAGCAGTGCAGACGGGTCTTACACTGAAGCTTTCTTT	CASSADGSYTEAFF
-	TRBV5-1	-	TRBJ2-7	TGCGCCAGCAGCTCCCAGGGCTTAGTGCAGTACTTC	CASSSQGLVQYF
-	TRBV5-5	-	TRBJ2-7	TGTGCCAGCAGCTTGGTCCTATCCTACGAGCAGTACTTC	CASSLVLSYEQYF
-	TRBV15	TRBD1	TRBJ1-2	TGTGCCACCAGCACCGGGACAGAGTCCTATGGCTACACCTTC	CATSTGTESYGYTF
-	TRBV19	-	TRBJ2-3	TGTGCCAGTAGTATACAGTCTTCAGATACGCAGTATTTT	CASSIQSSDTQYF
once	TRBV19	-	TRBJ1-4	TGTGCCAGTACAGGGGACGAAAAACTGTTTTTT	CASTGDEKLFF
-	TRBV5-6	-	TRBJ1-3	TGTGCCAGCAGCTTGACTCGGGATTTAGGGGGAAACACCATATATTTT	CASSLTRDLGGNTIYF
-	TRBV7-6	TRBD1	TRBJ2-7	TGTGCCAGCAGCCCAATCCCAGGACAGGTCCGCGAGCAGTACTTC	CASSPIPGQVREQYF